The clone carrying this T cell receptor (beta chain) was picked up a small number of times. The antigen remains unidentified. This entry belongs to a study of T-cell memory formation after mild COVID-19. Findings and limits, study-wide: Clones that shrank (day 15 to 85) were balanced CD4/CD8, whereas later expanders leaned CD4+. Contracting CD4+ clones sat mainly in CM and EM; CD8+ in EMRA.

Amplification by 5'RACE using constant-segment primers produced TCR alpha and TCR beta cDNA libraries that carried sample barcodes and UMIs. TCRdb analysed the 5' RACE reads with MiXCR anew, one entry per CDR3 protein. The sample records some 450,000 distinct CDR3 sequences, 20% being singletons. V dropped 1 base and J dropped 5 bases, with 12 bases sitting between them. Germline assignment: CDR1 SGHTA and CDR2 FQGNSA. The CDR3 totals 14 residues. The receptor's source is an adult woman who had mild COVID-19 (a few samples of this study predate the infection). Cell type and time point are not known. The rearrangement uses TRBV7-2 and TRBJ2-7; D unclear. Specimen: PBMCs or a T cell subset sorted from them (not recorded which). The DNA for the CDR3 is TGTGCCAGCAGCTTAGGTGGGGAAGGCCACGAGCAGTACTTC. Translating gives CASSLGGEGHEQYF.